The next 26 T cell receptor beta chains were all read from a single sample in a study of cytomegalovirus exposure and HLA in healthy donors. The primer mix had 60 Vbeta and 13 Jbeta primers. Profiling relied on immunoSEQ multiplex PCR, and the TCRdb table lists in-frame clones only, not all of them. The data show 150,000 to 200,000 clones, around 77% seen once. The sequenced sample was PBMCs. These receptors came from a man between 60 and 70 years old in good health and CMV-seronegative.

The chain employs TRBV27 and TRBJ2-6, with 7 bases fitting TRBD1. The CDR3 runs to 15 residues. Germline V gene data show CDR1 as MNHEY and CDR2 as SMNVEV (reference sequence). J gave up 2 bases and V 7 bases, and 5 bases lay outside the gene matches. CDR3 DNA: TGTGCCAGCACCGCGACAGGGACTGGGGCCAACGTCCTGACTTTC. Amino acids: CASTATGTGANVLTF.

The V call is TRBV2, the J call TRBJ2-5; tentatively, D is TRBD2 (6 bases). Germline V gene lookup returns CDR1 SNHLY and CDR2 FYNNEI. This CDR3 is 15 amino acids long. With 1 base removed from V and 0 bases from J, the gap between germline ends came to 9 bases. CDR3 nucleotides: TGTGCCAGCAGTGAAGACGGGGGACACCAAGAGACCCAGTACTTC. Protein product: CASSEDGGHQETQYF.

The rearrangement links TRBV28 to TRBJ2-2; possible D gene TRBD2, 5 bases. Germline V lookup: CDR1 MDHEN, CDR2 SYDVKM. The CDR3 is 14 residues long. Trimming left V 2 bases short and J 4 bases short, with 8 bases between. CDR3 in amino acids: CASSLPEGTGELFF. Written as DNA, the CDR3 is TGTGCCAGCAGTTTACCTGAGGGCACCGGGGAGCTGTTTTTT. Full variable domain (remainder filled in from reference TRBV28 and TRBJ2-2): DVKVTQSSRYLVKRTGEKVFLECVQDMDHENMFWYRQDPGLGLRLIYFSYDVKMKEKGDIPEGYSVSREKKERFSLILESASTNQTSMYLCASSLPEGTGELFFGEGSRLTVL.

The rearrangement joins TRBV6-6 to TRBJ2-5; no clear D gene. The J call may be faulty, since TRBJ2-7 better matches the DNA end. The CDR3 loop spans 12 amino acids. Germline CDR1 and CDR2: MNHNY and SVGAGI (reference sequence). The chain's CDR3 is CASTDTSYEQYF. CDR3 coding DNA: TGTGCCAGCACAGACACCTCCTACGAGCAGTACTTC.

The CDR3 loop is CASSQDLRDRYGYTF. In DNA form, the CDR3 reads TGCGCCAGCAGCCAAGATCTCAGGGATCGGTATGGCTACACCTTC. The V call is TRBV4-3, the J call TRBJ1-2; D possibly corresponds to TRBD1 (5 bases). This CDR3 has 15 amino acids. In germline, CDR1 is LGHNA, CDR2 YSLEER. Deletions cut 0 bases from V and 5 bases from J, with 13 bases between.

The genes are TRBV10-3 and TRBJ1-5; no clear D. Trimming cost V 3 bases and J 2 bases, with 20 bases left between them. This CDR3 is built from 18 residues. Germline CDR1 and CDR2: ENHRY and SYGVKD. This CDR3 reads CAISDRGSDLRGNQPQHF. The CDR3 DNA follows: TGTGCCATCAGTGACCGTGGGTCGGACTTACGGGGCAATCAGCCCCAGCATTTT.

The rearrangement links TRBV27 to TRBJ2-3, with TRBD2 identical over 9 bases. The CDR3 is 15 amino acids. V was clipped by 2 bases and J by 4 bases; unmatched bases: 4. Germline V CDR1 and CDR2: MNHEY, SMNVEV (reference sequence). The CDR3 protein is CASSLVAGVPDTQYF. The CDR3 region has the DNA TGTGCCAGCAGTTTAGTAGCGGGAGTACCAGATACGCAGTATTTT.

CDR3 sequence reads: CASLAGDGTDTQYF. The CDR3 bases are TGTGCCAGCCTAGCGGGGGACGGCACAGATACGCAGTATTTT. J is TRBJ2-3 and V is TRBV2; 10 positions match TRBD2. From germline, CDR1 is SNHLY and CDR2 FYNNEI. V trimming: 8 bases; J trimming: 1 base; junction bases outside the gene matches: 3. The CDR3 contains 14 residues.

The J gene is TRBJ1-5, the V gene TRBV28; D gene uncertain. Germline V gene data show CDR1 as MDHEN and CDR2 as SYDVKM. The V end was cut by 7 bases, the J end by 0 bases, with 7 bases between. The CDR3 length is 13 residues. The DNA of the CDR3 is TGTGCCAGCAAGAGATATAGCAATCAGCCCCAGCATTTT. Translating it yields CASKRYSNQPQHF.

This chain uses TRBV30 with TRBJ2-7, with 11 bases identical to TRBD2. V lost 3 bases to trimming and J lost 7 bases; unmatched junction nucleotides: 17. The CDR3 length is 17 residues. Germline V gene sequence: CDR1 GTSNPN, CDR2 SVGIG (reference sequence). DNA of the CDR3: TGTGCCTGGAGCCGGGGATTAGCGGGAGGGCAGGCAAGTGAGCAGTACTTC. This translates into CAWSRGLAGGQASEQYF. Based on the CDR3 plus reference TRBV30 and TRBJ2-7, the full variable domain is SQTIHQWPATLVQPVGSPLSLECTVEGTSNPNLYWYRQAAGRGLQLLFYSVGIGQISSEVPQNLSASRPQDRQFILSSKKLLLSDSGFYLCAWSRGLAGGQASEQYFGPGTRLTVT.

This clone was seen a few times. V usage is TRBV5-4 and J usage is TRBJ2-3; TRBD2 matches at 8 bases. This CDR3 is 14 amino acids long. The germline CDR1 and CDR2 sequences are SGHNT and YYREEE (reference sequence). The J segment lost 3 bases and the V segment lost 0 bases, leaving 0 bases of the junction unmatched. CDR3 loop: CASSLGLATDTQYF. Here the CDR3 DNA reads TGTGCCAGCAGCTTGGGACTAGCGACAGATACGCAGTATTTT.

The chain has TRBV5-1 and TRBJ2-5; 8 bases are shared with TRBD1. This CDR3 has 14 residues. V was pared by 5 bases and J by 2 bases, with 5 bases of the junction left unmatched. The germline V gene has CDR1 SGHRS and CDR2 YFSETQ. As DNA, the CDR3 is TGCGCCAGCAGGAGGAGACAGGGGCAAGAGACCCAGTACTTC. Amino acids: CASRRRQGQETQYF.

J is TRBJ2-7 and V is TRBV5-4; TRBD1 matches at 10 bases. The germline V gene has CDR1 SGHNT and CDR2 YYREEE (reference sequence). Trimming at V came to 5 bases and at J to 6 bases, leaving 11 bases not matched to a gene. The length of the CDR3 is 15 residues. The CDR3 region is CASSYWTGGGREQYF. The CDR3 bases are TGTGCCAGCAGTTATTGGACAGGGGGAGGCCGCGAGCAGTACTTC.

This CDR3 reads CASSLTGGSTGYTF. CDR3 sequence (DNA): TGCGCCAGCAGCTTGACAGGGGGTAGTACTGGCTACACCTTC. The genes are TRBV5-1 and TRBJ1-2; 8 nucleotides align to TRBD1. Germline V gene sequence: CDR1 SGHRS, CDR2 YFSETQ. The CDR3 spans 14 residues. After removal of 1 base from V and 7 bases from J, the junction contained 6 bases not matched to a gene.

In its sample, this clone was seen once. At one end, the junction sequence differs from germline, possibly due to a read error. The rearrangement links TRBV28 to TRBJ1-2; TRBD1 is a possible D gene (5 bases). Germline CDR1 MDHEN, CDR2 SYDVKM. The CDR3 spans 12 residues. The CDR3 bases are TGTGCCAGCAGTCAGGGCCACTATGGCTACCCCTTC. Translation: CASSQGHYGYPF.

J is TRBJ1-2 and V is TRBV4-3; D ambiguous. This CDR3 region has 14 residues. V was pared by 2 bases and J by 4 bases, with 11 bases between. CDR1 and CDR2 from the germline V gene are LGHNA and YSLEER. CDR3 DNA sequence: TGCGCCAGCAGCCAATGGTCGGTTGGCTATGGCTACACCTTC. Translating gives CASSQWSVGYGYTF.

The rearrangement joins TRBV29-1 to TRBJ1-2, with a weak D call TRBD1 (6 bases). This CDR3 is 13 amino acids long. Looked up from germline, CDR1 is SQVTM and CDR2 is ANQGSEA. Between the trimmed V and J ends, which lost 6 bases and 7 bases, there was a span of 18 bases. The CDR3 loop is CSVIGQCVGGYTF. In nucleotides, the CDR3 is TGCAGCGTCATCGGACAGTGTGTCGGTGGCTACACCTTC. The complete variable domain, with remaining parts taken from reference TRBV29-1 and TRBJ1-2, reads SAVISQKPSRDICQRGTSLTIQCQVDSQVTMMFWYRQQPGQSLTLIATANQGSEATYESGFVIDKFPISRPNLTFSTLTVSNMSPEDSSIYLCSVIGQCVGGYTFGSGTRLTVV.

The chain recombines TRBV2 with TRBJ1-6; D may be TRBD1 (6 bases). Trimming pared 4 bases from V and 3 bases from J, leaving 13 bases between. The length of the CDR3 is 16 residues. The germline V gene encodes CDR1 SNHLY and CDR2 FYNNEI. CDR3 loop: CASSGARGDYNSPLHF. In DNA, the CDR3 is TGTGCCAGCAGTGGAGCCAGGGGCGACTATAATTCACCCCTCCACTTT.

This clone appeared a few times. Here the CDR3 reads CASSIGPRETQYF. The DNA of the CDR3 is TGTGCCAGTAGTATAGGCCCCAGAGAGACCCAGTACTTC. The rearrangement links TRBV19 to TRBJ2-5; D gene unclear. With 1 base removed from V and 4 bases from J, the gap between germline ends came to 7 bases. This CDR3 is 13 amino acids long. Looked up from germline, CDR1 is LNHDA and CDR2 is SQIVND (reference sequence).

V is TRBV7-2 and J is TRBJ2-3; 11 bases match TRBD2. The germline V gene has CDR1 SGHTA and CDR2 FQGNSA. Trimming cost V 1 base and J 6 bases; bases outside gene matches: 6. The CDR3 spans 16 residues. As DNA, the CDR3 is TGTGCCAGCAGCTTAGATCTAGCGGGAGGCAAGGATACGCAGTATTTT. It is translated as CASSLDLAGGKDTQYF. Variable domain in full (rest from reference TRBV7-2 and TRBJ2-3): GAGVSQSPSNKVTEKGKDVELRCDPISGHTALYWYRQSLGQGLEFLIYFQGNSAPDKSGLPSDRFSAERTGGSVSTLTIQRTQQEDSAVYLCASSLDLAGGKDTQYFGPGTRLTVL.

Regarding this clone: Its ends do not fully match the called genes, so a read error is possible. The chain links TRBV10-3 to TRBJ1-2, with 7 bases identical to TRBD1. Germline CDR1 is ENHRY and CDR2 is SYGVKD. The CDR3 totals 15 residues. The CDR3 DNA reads TGTGCCATCAGTGAAGAGGGGCAGGGGGGCTATGGCTACCCCTTC. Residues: CAISEEGQGGYGYPF.

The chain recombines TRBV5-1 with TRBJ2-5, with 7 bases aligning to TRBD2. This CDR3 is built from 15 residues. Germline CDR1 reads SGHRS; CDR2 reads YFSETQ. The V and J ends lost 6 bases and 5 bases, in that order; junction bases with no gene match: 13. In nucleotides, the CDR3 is TGCGCCAGCACCCGGGGAGGACTAGGGTGGGAGACCCAGTACTTC. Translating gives CASTRGGLGWETQYF. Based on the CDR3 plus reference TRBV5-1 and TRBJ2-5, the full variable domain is KAGVTQTPRYLIKTRGQQVTLSCSPISGHRSVSWYQQTPGQGLQFLFEYFSETQRNKGNFPGRFSGRQFSNSRSEMNVSTLELGDSALYLCASTRGGLGWETQYFGPGTRLLVL.

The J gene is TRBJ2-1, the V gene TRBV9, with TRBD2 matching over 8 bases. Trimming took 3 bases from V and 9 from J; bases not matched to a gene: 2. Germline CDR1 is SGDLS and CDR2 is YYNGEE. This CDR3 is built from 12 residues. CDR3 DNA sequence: TGTGCCAGCAGCGGAACTAGCGGTGAGCAGTTCTTC. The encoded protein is CASSGTSGEQFF.

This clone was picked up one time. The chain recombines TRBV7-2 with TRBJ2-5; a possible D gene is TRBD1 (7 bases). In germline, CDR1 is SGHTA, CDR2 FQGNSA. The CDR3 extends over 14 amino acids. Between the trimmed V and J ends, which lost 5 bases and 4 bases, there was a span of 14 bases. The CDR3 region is CASSPQGGPETQYF. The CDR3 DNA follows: TGTGCCAGCAGCCCCCAGGGGGGTCCAGAGACCCAGTACTTC.

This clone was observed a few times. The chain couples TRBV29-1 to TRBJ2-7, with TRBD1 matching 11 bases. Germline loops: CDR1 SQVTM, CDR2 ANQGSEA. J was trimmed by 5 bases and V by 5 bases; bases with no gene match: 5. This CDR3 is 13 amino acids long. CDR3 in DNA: TGCAGCGTTTACCGGACAGGGGGCGACGAGCAGTACTTC. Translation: CSVYRTGGDEQYF.

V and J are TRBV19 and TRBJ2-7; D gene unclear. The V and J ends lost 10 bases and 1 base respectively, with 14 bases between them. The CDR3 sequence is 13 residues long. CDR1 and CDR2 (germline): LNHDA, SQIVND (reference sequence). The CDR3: CATSVYGSYEQYF. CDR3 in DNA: TGTGCCACCTCAGTCTACGGGTCCTACGAGCAGTACTTC. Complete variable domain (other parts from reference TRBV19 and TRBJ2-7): DGGITQSPKYLFRKEGQNVTLSCEQNLNHDAMYWYRQDPGQGLRLIYYSQIVNDFQKGDIAEGYSVSREKKESFPLTVTSAQKNPTAFYLCATSVYGSYEQYFGPGTRLTVT.